This TCR beta chain was sequenced during a study of blood T cell repertoires in COVID-19. Across the whole study: T cells, B-cell-depleted T cells, or PBMCs provided the cDNA or gDNA that served as material.

This CDR3 region has 14 residues. The V gene lost 3 bases and the J gene lost 2 bases, with 13 bases spanning the gap. Germline CDR1 reads DFQATT; CDR2 reads SNEGSKA (reference sequence). Residents of about two dozen US areas, aged about 18 to 95 years, made up the participants. Participants' own reports of clinical history determined their cohort assignment. Libraries were prepared by immunoSEQ multiplex PCR; TCRdb keeps only in-frame clonotypes and omits some of them. Of 220,000 or so clones detected, 88% appear once; the ten largest clones hold over 12%. The sequenced sample consisted of PBMCs or T cells enriched from blood (not recorded which). This chain uses TRBV20-1 with TRBJ1-2; D may be TRBD1 (6 bases). This receptor was obtained from a woman aged 50 to 65 with acute COVID-19. CDR3 nucleotides: TGCAGTGCTAGTGCGGGGGGCGGAAACTATGGCTACACCTTC. Protein product: CSASAGGGNYGYTF.